The 27 T cell receptor beta chains presented below share a single source sample, sequenced in a study of T cells in Graves' hyperthyroidism and ophthalmopathy. TCR beta CDR3 region amplification was performed from RNA transcripts. The HTBI primer set was used in a first-round RT-PCR of the TCR CDR3. One entry per CDR3 protein, called by TCRdb with MiXCR from the multiplex PCR reads. The data contain over 450,000 distinct CDR3 sequences, under 15% of them singletons. Specimen: blood. These receptors were collected from a woman in her late teens or twenties with Graves' hyperthyroidism.

This clonotype was picked up many times. The V call is TRBV7-8, the J call TRBJ2-7; 8 bases map to TRBD1. The CDR3 length is 16 residues. The ends lost 1 base at V and 1 base at J; junction bases unmatched: 6. Germline CDR1 SGHVS, CDR2 FQNEAQ. Here the CDR3 reads CASSLESGQGSYEQYV. DNA of the CDR3: TGTGCCAGCAGCTTAGAATCAGGACAGGGATCCTACGAGCAGTACGTC.

This sequence joins TRBV5-6 and TRBJ1-1; a weak D match, TRBD1 (6 bases). V was cut by 5 bases and J by 3 bases, with 11 bases left in between. Germline CDR1 SGHDT, CDR2 YYEEEE. This CDR3 has 13 amino acids. As DNA, the CDR3 is TGTGCCAGCAGTACAGGGACCGACACTGAAGCTTTCTTT. Its translation is CASSTGTDTEAFF.

This clonotype was counted between two and nine times. The chain uses TRBV6-2 or TRBV6-3 and TRBJ1-5, with 12 bases that match TRBD1. This CDR3 is built from 16 residues. Germline trimming cut 6 bases from V and 4 bases from J; bases unmatched to any gene: 7. CDR1 MNHEY and CDR2 SVGEGT come from the germline V gene. Here the CDR3 reads CASRPGTGGGNQPQHF. In nucleotides, the CDR3 is TGTGCCAGCAGACCCGGGACAGGGGGCGGGAATCAGCCCCAGCATTTT.

This clonotype turned up a few times. At one of its ends the junction is not consistent with the germline gene, which may arise from a read error. DNA for the CDR3: TGCGCCAGCAGCTCGCTAGCGGGAGTGGACAATGAGCAGTTCTTC. Protein: CASSSLAGVDNEQFF. V gene TRBV11-1 combines with J gene TRBJ2-1; 10 nucleotides agree with TRBD2. Germline-derived CDR1 and CDR2 are SGHAT and FQDESV (reference sequence). The CDR3 has 15 residues.

There are many counts of this clonotype. CDR3 sequence reads: CASSQGDRREAFF. The CDR3 bases are TGTGCCAGCAGCCAAGGGGACCGAAGGGAAGCTTTCTTT. The chain has TRBV3-1 and TRBJ1-1; D might be TRBD1 (5 bases). The length of the CDR3 is 13 residues. V shed 1 base and J shed 8 bases, with 11 bases lying between them. Germline V gene lookup returns CDR1 LGHDT and CDR2 YNNKEL (reference sequence).

The rearrangement links TRBV10-3 to TRBJ2-5, with 8 bases that match TRBD2. There are 14 residues in the CDR3. CDR1 and CDR2 from the germline V gene are ENHRY and SYGVKD. With V trimmed by 10 bases and J by 4 bases, 11 bases remained unmatched. This chain's CDR3 is CATLPREESETQYF. The CDR3 nucleotides read TGTGCCACTCTCCCGCGGGAGGAGTCAGAGACCCAGTACTTC.

This chain joins TRBV5-1 and TRBJ1-4; TRBD1 is a possible D gene (5 bases). In germline, CDR1 is SGHRS, CDR2 YFSETQ. V lost 0 bases and J 7 bases, leaving 19 bases between the germline ends. The CDR3 totals 17 residues. The CDR3 region has the DNA TGCGCCAGCAGCTTGGATCTGGGTAGGGGCATGAGTGAAAAACTGTTTTTT. Translation gives CASSLDLGRGMSEKLFF.

The chain links TRBV5-1 to TRBJ2-3; 9 bases match TRBD2. Per the germline V gene, CDR1 is SGHRS and CDR2 is YFSETQ. The CDR3 contains 17 residues. V lost 1 base and J lost 0; bases outside the gene matches: 6. CDR3 residues: CASSLNVAGESTDTQYF. The DNA of the CDR3 is TGCGCCAGCAGCTTGAACGTAGCGGGGGAGAGCACAGATACGCAGTATTTT.

The rearrangement uses TRBV5-1 and TRBJ2-5; possibly TRBD1 for D (5 bases). Looked up from germline, CDR1 is SGHRS and CDR2 is YFSETQ. V was pared by 4 bases and J by 7 bases, with 20 bases between. This CDR3 region has 15 residues. CDR3 in amino acids: CASSQGHFGWGTQYF. As DNA, the CDR3 is TGCGCCAGCAGCCAAGGACACTTCGGTTGGGGGACCCAGTACTTC.

The table lists this clonotype with many counts. The chain employs TRBV18 and TRBJ1-1; no reliable D call. Germline V gene lookup returns CDR1 KGHSH and CDR2 LQKENI. The CDR3 length is 14 residues. Trimming removed 2 bases from V and 0 bases from J, with 7 bases in between. CDR3 nucleotide sequence: TGTGCCAGCTCACCAACGGAATTGAACACTGAAGCTTTCTTT. This encodes CASSPTELNTEAFF.

This clonotype has only a few counts. CDR3 DNA: TGCGCCAGCAGCAGGCCCCAGGTTAGAGGGTTCACTGAAGCTTTCTTT. This gives the protein CASSRPQVRGFTEAFF. The chain is built from TRBV5-1 and TRBJ1-1; D is ambiguous. The CDR3 runs to 16 residues. The V end lost 4 bases, the J end lost 4 bases, and 20 bases lay between the germline ends. Germline V gives CDR1 SGHRS, CDR2 YFSETQ.

This clonotype was detected a few times. The chain recombines TRBV30 with TRBJ1-3, with D unresolved. CDR3 size: 13 residues. Germline CDR1 reads GTSNPN; CDR2 reads SVGIG (reference sequence). V dropped 2 bases and J dropped 1 base, with 6 bases sitting between them. In nucleotides, the CDR3 is TGTGCCTGGAGTCTTAGGTCTGGAAACACCATATATTTT. Its protein is CAWSLRSGNTIYF.

There are many counts of this clonotype. The chain links TRBV12-3 or TRBV12-4 to TRBJ2-2, with TRBD2 identical over 9 bases. The CDR3 extends over 14 amino acids. Unmatched junction bases numbered 7, after V lost 9 bases and J lost 5 bases. CDR3 residues: CASTTTSGTGELFF. CDR3 nucleotides: TGTGCCAGTACTACGACTAGCGGAACCGGGGAGCTGTTTTTT.

The chain employs TRBV2 and TRBJ1-2; 7 bases are shared with TRBD1. Germline V gene data show CDR1 as SNHLY and CDR2 as FYNNEI. The CDR3 runs to 17 residues. Trimming cost V 2 bases and J 0 bases; bases outside gene matches: 9. The CDR3 DNA is TGTGCCAGCAGTGAACGGGGACTCAGGGGGACTAACTATGGCTACACCTTC. It yields the protein CASSERGLRGTNYGYTF.

The chain joins TRBV27 to TRBJ2-2; perhaps D is TRBD1 or TRBD2 (5 bases each). Germline CDR1 and CDR2: MNHEY and SMNVEV (reference sequence). There are 16 residues in the CDR3. Trimming cost V 8 bases and J 4 bases, with 20 bases left between them. The CDR3 protein is CASLSLWDGPTGELFF. DNA of the CDR3: TGTGCCAGCCTTTCTCTATGGGACGGGCCCACCGGGGAGCTGTTTTTT.

With regard to this clonotype: One end of the junction does not line up with germline, which may come from a read error. This chain joins TRBV11-3 and TRBJ1-2, with 8 bases matching TRBD1. There are 12 residues in the CDR3. The V gene's germline CDR1 is SGHNT and CDR2 YENEEA. The CDR3 DNA follows: TGTGCCACCAGCCAAGGGACAGGTGGCTACACCTTC. As protein: CATSQGTGGYTF. Full variable domain (remainder filled in from reference TRBV11-3 and TRBJ1-2): EAGVVQSPRYKIIEKKQPVAFWCNPISGHNTLYWYLQNLGQGPELLIRYENEEAVDDSQLPKDRFSAERLKGVDSTLKIQPAELGDSAVYLCATSQGTGGYTFGSGTRLTVV.

The J gene is TRBJ2-6, the V gene TRBV25-1, with unresolved D. The CDR3 consists of 17 residues. Trimming removed 3 bases from V and 4 bases from J, with 16 bases in between. From germline, CDR1 is MGHDK and CDR2 SYGVNS. Written as DNA, the CDR3 is TGTGCCAGCAGTGATTCCCCTATTCCGACCGGGGCCAACGTCCTGACTTTC. This gives the protein CASSDSPIPTGANVLTF.

This clonotype was recorded many times. Here the CDR3 DNA reads TGTGCCAGTAGTATATGGGACAGAGACGCTGAAGCTTTCTTT. As protein: CASSIWDRDAEAFF. The rearrangement uses TRBV19 and TRBJ1-1; TRBD1 agrees at 7 bases. CDR1 and CDR2 from the germline V gene are LNHDA and SQIVND (reference sequence). CDR3 length: 14 residues. J lost 6 bases, V lost 2 bases, and 6 bases had no gene match.

The sample holds a few counts of this clonotype. The CDR3 loop reads CASGKTPGQVSYEQYV. CDR3 sequence (DNA): TGTGCCAGCGGCAAGACGCCGGGACAGGTGTCCTACGAGCAGTACGTC. The rearrangement joins TRBV7-8 to TRBJ2-7; TRBD1 matches at 8 bases. J was trimmed by 1 base and V by 8 bases; bases with no gene match: 13. There are 16 residues in the CDR3. The germline CDR1 and CDR2 sequences are SGHVS and FQNEAQ.

In this sample, this clonotype turned up many times. V usage is TRBV12-3 or TRBV12-4 and J usage is TRBJ2-3; D not certain. The CDR3 is 15 amino acids. Trimming took off 5 bases at V and 5 bases at J, with 17 bases between the two ends. CDR3 bases: TGTGCCAGCAGTGACGAGCCTGAGAGAGGAGATACGCAGTATTTT. Translating gives CASSDEPERGDTQYF.

This clonotype was recorded many times. This sequence joins TRBV11-2 and TRBJ2-3, with a possible D match to TRBD1 (5 bases). V was cut by 1 base and J by 4 bases, with 9 bases left in between. CDR1 and CDR2 from the germline V gene are SGHAT and FQNNGV. This CDR3 has 14 residues. CDR3 in amino acids: CASSLAQGADTQYF. For the CDR3, the DNA is TGTGCCAGCAGCTTAGCGCAGGGTGCAGATACGCAGTATTTT.

This clonotype was found many times. The V and J genes are TRBV4-1 and TRBJ2-7; D might be TRBD2 (6 bases). The V and J ends lost 3 bases and 3 bases respectively, with 9 bases between them. The germline V gene has CDR1 MGHRA and CDR2 YSYEKL. This CDR3 has 13 amino acids. This CDR3 reads CASSHSDYYEQYF. The DNA for the CDR3 is TGCGCCAGCAGCCACTCGGACTACTACGAGCAGTACTTC.

The table lists this clonotype with a few counts. The rearrangement uses TRBV7-2 and TRBJ1-3; perhaps TRBD1 as D (6 bases). The germline CDR1 and CDR2 sequences are SGHTA and FQGNSA. V shed 5 bases and J shed 0 bases, with 17 bases lying between them. The CDR3 has 17 residues. The CDR3 DNA sequence: TGTGCCAGCAGCCCCAGGGTGGGGGGGGCCTCTGGAAACACCATATATTTT. This gives the protein CASSPRVGGASGNTIYF. Based on the CDR3 plus reference TRBV7-2 and TRBJ1-3, the full variable domain is GAGVSQSPSNKVTEKGKDVELRCDPISGHTALYWYRQSLGQGLEFLIYFQGNSAPDKSGLPSDRFSAERTGGSVSTLTIQRTQQEDSAVYLCASSPRVGGASGNTIYFGEGSWLTVV.

The rearrangement joins TRBV7-7 to TRBJ2-2, with D possibly being TRBD2 (5 bases). Per germline, CDR1 SSHAT and CDR2 FNYEAQ (reference sequence). The CDR3 is 14 amino acids. The ends were cut back, 1 base at V and 6 bases at J, with 9 bases in the middle. The CDR3 sequence is CASSLGSVAGELFF. CDR3 DNA: TGTGCCAGCAGCTTAGGTAGCGTCGCCGGGGAGCTGTTTTTT.

This clonotype appeared a few times. V is TRBV20-1 and J is TRBJ1-1, with TRBD1 identical over 7 bases. The J segment lost 2 bases and the V segment lost 5 bases, leaving 8 bases of the junction unmatched. Germline V CDR1 and CDR2: DFQATT, SNEGSKA (reference sequence). The CDR3 is made up of 14 amino acids. The CDR3 bases are TGCAGTGCTGTCCGGGACAGATTAAACACTGAAGCTTTCTTT. Protein product: CSAVRDRLNTEAFF.

This clonotype was detected many times. V is TRBV6-2 or TRBV6-3 and J is TRBJ1-3; D unresolved. CDR3 length: 14 residues. Trimming took off 2 bases at V and 0 bases at J, with 5 bases between the two ends. From germline, CDR1 is MNHEY and CDR2 SVGEGT. This CDR3 is CASSYGNSGNTIYF. The CDR3 DNA sequence: TGTGCCAGCAGTTACGGGAACTCTGGAAACACCATATATTTT.

This clonotype has ten or more counts. The V call is TRBV5-1, the J call TRBJ2-1, with D hard to call. Germline V lookup: CDR1 SGHRS, CDR2 YFSETQ. Trimming left V 6 bases short and J 3 bases short, with 19 bases between. The CDR3 runs to 16 residues. CDR3 coding DNA: TGCGCCAGCACCTTCTCAGCGCACACCCGCTACAATGAGCAGTTCTTC. It is translated as CASTFSAHTRYNEQFF.